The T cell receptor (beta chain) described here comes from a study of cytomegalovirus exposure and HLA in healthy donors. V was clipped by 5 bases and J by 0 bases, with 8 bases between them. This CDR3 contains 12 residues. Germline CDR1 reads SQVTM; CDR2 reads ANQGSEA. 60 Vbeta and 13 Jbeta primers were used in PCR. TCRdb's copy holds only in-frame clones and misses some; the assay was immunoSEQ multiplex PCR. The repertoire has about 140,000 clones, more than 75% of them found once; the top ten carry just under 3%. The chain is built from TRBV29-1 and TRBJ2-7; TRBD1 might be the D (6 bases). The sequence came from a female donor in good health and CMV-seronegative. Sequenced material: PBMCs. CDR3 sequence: CSVWDNSYEQYF. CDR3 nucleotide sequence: TGCAGCGTTTGGGACAACTCCTACGAGCAGTACTTC.